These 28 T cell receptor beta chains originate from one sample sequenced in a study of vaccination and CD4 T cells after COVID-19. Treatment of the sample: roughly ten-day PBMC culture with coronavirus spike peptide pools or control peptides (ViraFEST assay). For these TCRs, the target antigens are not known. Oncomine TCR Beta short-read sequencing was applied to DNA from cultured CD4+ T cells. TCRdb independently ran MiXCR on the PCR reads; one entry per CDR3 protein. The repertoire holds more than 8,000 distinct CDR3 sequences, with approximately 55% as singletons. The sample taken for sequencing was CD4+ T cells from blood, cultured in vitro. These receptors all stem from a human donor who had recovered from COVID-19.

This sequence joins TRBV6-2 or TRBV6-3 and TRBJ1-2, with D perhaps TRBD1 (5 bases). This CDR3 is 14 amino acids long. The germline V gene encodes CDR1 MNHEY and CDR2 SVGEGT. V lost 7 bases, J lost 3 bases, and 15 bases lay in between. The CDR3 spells CASTQSPGHYGYTF. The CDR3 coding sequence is TGTGCCAGCACCCAGAGCCCAGGGCACTATGGCTACACCTTC.

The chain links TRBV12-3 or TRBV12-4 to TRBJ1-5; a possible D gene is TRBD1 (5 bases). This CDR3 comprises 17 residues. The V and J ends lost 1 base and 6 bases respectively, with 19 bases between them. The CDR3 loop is CASSLGTHFREVQPQHF. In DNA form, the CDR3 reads TGTGCCAGCAGTTTAGGGACGCATTTCAGGGAGGTTCAGCCCCAGCATTTT.

In DNA, the CDR3 is TGTGCCATCAGTCATACGGTGAACACTGAAGCTTTCTTT. It translates to CAISHTVNTEAFF. The V and J genes are TRBV10-3 and TRBJ1-1; unclear D gene. Between the trimmed V and J ends, which lost 5 bases and 0 bases, there was a span of 7 bases. CDR1 ENHRY and CDR2 SYGVKD come from the germline V gene. This CDR3 spans 13 amino acids.

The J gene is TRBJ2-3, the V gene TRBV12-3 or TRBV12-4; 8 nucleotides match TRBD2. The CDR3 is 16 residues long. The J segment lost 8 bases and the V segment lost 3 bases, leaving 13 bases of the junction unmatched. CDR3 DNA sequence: TGTGCCAGCAGTTTGGGAAAGCGGGGGCACCCGGGTACGCAGTATTTT. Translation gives CASSLGKRGHPGTQYF.

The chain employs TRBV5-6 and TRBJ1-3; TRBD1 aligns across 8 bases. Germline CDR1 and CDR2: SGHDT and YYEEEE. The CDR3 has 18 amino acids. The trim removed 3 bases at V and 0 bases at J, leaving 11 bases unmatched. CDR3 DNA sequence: TGTGCCAGCAGCTATCCCTCCAGACAGGGGCCCTCTGGAAACACCATATATTTT. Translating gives CASSYPSRQGPSGNTIYF.

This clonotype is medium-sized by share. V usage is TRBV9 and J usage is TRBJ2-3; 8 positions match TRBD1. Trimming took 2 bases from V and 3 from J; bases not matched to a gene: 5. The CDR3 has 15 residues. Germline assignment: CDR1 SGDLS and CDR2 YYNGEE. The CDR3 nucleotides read TGTGCCAGCAGCGTTGGACAGGGCGGGACAGATACGCAGTATTTT. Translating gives CASSVGQGGTDTQYF.

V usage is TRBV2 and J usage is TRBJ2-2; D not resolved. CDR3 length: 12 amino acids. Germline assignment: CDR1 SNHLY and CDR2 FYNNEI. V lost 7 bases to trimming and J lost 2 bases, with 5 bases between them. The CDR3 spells CASKENTGELFF. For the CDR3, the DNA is TGTGCCAGCAAAGAAAACACCGGGGAGCTGTTTTTT.

The CDR3 protein is CAISDDRSGYTF. The DNA for the CDR3 is TGTGCCATCAGTGACGACAGGTCTGGCTACACCTTC. The chain has TRBV10-3 and TRBJ1-2, with a possible D match to TRBD1 (6 bases). The length of the CDR3 is 12 residues. Germline lookup yields CDR1 ENHRY and CDR2 SYGVKD. The V and J ends lost 3 bases and 7 bases respectively, with 9 bases between them.

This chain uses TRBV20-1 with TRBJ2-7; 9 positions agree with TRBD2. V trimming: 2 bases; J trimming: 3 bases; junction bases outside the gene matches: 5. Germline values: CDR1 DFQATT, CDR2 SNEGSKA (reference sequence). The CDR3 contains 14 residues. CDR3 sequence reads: CSARFSGGNYEQYF. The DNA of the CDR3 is TGCAGTGCTAGATTTAGCGGGGGTAACTACGAGCAGTACTTC.

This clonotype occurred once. CDR3 nucleotide sequence: TGTGCCAGCACCCGGGGCTACGAGCAGTACTTC. Protein product: CASTRGYEQYF. The chain links TRBV6-2 or TRBV6-3 to TRBJ2-7; D perhaps matches TRBD2 (5 bases). The V gene lost 7 bases and the J gene lost 3 bases, with 7 bases spanning the gap. CDR1 and CDR2 (germline): MNHEY, SVGEGT. This CDR3 is 11 amino acids long.

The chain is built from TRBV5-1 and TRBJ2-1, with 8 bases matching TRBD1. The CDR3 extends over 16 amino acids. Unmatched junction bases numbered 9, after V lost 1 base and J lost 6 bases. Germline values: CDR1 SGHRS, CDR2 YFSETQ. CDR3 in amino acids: CASSLNGQGFFNEQFF. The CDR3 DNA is TGCGCCAGCAGCTTGAACGGACAGGGTTTTTTCAATGAGCAGTTCTTC.

The CDR3 spells CASSIGGIGQVGETQYF. CDR3 DNA sequence: TGTGCCAGTAGTATTGGGGGAATTGGTCAAGTGGGTGAGACCCAGTACTTC. This chain uses TRBV19 with TRBJ2-5, with D possibly being TRBD1 or TRBD2 (5 bases each). Germline V gives CDR1 LNHDA, CDR2 SQIVND (reference sequence). Trimming left V 3 bases short and J 5 bases short, with 22 bases between. This CDR3 comprises 17 residues.

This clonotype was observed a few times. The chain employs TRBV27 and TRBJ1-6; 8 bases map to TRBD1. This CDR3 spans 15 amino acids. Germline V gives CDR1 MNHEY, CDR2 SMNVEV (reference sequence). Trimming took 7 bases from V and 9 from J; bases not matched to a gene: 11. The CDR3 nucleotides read TGTGCCAGCACCGCCGACAGGGGAAGTGGTTCACCCCTCCACTTT. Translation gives CASTADRGSGSPLHF.

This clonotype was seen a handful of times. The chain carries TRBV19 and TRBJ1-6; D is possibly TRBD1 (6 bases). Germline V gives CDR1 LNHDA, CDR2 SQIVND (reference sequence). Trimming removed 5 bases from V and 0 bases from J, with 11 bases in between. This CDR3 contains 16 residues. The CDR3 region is CASSSTGISYNSPLHF. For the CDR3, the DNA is TGTGCCAGTAGTTCAACAGGGATCTCCTATAATTCACCCCTCCACTTT.

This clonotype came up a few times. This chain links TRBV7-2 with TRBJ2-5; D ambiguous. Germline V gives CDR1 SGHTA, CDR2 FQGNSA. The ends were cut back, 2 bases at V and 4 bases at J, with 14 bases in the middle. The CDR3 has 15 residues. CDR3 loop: CASSLSSGTRETQYF. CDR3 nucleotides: TGTGCCAGCAGCTTAAGCTCTGGAACCCGAGAGACCCAGTACTTC.

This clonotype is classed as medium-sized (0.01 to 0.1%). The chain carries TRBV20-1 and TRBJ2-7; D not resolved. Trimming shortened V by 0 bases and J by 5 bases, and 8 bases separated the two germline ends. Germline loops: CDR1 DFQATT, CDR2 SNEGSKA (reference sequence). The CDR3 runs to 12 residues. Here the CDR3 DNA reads TGCAGTGCTAGAGATCTTAGCCACGAGCAGTACTTC. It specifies CSARDLSHEQYF.

Here the CDR3 reads CASSPMSGTQYF. DNA of the CDR3: TGTGCCAGCTCACCAATGTCCGGGACGCAGTACTTC. The chain joins TRBV18 to TRBJ2-7, with D perhaps given as TRBD1 or TRBD2 (5 bases each). Trimming cost V 2 bases and J 9 bases, with 11 bases left between them. Germline V CDR1 and CDR2: KGHSH, LQKENI. The CDR3 contains 12 residues. Using reference TRBV18 and TRBJ2-7 for the parts outside the CDR3, the full variable domain is NAGVMQNPRHLVRRRGQEARLRCSPMKGHSHVYWYRQLPEEGLKFMVYLQKENIIDESGMPKERFSAEFPKEGPSILRIQQVVRGDSAAYFCASSPMSGTQYFGPGTRLTVT.

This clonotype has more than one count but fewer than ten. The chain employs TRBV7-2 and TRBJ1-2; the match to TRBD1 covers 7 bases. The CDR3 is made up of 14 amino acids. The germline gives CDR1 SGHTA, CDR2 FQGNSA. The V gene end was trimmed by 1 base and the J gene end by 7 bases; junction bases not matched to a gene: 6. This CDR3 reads CASSLVSTGSGYTF. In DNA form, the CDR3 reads TGTGCCAGCAGCTTAGTATCGACAGGGAGTGGCTACACCTTC.

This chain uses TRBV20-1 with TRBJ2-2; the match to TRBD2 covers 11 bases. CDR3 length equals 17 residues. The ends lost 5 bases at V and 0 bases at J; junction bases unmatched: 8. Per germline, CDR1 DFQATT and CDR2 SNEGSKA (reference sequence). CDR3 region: CSAAITSGGPNTGELFF. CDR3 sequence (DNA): TGCAGTGCTGCCATAACTAGCGGGGGACCGAACACCGGGGAGCTGTTTTTT.

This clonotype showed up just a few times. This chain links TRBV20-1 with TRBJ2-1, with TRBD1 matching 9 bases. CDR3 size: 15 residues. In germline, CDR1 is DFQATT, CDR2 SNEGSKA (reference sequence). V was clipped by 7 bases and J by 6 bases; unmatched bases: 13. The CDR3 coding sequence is TGCAGTGTCACCCCCAGGACAGGGGAAGGCAATGAGCAGTTCTTC. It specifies CSVTPRTGEGNEQFF.

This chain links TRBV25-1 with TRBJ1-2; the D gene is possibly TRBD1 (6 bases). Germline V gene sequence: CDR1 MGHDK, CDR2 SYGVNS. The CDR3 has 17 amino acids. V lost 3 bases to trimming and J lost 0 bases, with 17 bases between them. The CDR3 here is CASSDPTGTRANYGYTF. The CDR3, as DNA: TGTGCCAGCAGTGACCCAACAGGGACCCGAGCTAACTATGGCTACACCTTC.

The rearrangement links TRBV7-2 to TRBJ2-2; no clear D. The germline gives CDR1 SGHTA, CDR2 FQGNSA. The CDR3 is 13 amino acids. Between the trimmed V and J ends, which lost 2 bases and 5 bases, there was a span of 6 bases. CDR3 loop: CASSLRQTGELFF. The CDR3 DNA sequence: TGTGCCAGCAGCTTACGGCAGACCGGGGAGCTGTTTTTT.

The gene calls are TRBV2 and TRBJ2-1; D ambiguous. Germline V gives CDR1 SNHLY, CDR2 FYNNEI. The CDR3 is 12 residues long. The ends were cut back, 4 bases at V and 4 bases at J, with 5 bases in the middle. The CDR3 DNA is TGTGCCAGCAGTGGGGAATACAATGAGCAGTTCTTC. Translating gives CASSGEYNEQFF.

CDR3 sequence (DNA): TGTGCCTGGAGCCGCGGACAGGGAGGTTCCTATAATTCACCCCTCCACTTT. This codes for CAWSRGQGGSYNSPLHF. This chain joins TRBV30 and TRBJ1-6; 8 bases match TRBD1. The V segment lost 3 bases and the J segment 1 base; nucleotides outside the gene matches: 8. Germline loops: CDR1 GTSNPN, CDR2 SVGIG (reference sequence). The length of the CDR3 is 17 residues.

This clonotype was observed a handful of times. In DNA, the CDR3 is TGTGCCAGCAGTCGGAGCTTAAATCGGGCCGGGGAGCTGTTTTTT. Translated: CASSRSLNRAGELFF. The chain combines TRBV12-3 or TRBV12-4 with TRBJ2-2, with D unresolved. V was cut by 5 bases and J by 6 bases, with 16 bases left in between. This CDR3 spans 15 amino acids.

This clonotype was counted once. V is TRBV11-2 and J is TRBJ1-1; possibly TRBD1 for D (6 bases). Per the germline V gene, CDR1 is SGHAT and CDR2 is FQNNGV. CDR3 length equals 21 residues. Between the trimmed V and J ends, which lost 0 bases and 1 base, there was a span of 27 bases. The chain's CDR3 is CASSLEWHLRGGTDGNTEAFF. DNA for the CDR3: TGTGCCAGCAGCTTAGAATGGCATCTTAGGGGGGGGACCGACGGGAACACTGAAGCTTTCTTT.

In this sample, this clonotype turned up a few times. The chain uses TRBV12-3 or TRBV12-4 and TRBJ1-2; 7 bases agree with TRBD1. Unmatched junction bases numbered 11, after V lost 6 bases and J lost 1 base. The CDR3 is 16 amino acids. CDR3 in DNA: TGTGCCAGCAGAACTATCGACAGGGCACTTAACTATGGCTACACCTTC. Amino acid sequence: CASRTIDRALNYGYTF.

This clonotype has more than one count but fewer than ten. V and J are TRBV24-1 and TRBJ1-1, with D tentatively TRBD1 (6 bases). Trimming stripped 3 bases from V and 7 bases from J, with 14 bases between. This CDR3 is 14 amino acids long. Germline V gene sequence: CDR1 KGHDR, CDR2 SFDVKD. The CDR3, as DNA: TGTGCCACCAGTGATGGGGGACACCCTAATGAAGCTTTCTTT. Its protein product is CATSDGGHPNEAFF.